This entry lists 13 T cell receptor beta chains sequenced from one sample in a study of cytotoxic CD8 clonotypes in ibrutinib-treated CLL. Assay: immunoSEQ multiplex PCR; the TCRdb copy retains only in-frame clones and omits some. The sample contains 250,000 to 350,000 clones, approximately 79% of which appear only once. The sample here was PBMCs, taken at disease progression, from a patient treated with ibrutinib. These receptors originate from a human donor with chronic lymphocytic leukemia.

The gene calls are TRBV7-3 and TRBJ2-3; 8 bases map to TRBD2. The germline V gene has CDR1 SGHTA and CDR2 FQGTGA. CDR3 length equals 14 residues. V was pared by 5 bases and J by 2 bases, with 3 bases of the junction left unmatched. The CDR3 DNA is TGTGCCAGCAGCAAGACTAGCGACACAGATACGCAGTATTTT. This codes for CASSKTSDTDTQYF.

The rearrangement joins TRBV6-6 to TRBJ2-7; D is unclear. The CDR3 spans 11 residues. V was cut by 6 bases and J by 5 bases, with 8 bases left in between. CDR1 MNHNY and CDR2 SVGAGI come from the germline V gene (reference sequence). The CDR3 DNA is TGTGCCAGCAGAAATCTGGACGAGCAGTACTTC. Encoded protein: CASRNLDEQYF.

In this sample, this clone turned up once. The V gene is TRBV9, the J gene TRBJ2-7, with TRBD1 matching 8 bases. J lost 0 bases, V lost 0 bases, and 5 bases had no gene match. CDR1 and CDR2 (germline): SGDLS, YYNGEE. This CDR3 is 16 amino acids long. The CDR3 region is CASSVGVTGGSYEQYF. In DNA, the CDR3 is TGTGCCAGCAGCGTAGGAGTAACAGGGGGCTCCTACGAGCAGTACTTC.

J is TRBJ2-7 and V is TRBV2; 9 bases line up with TRBD1. The CDR3 sequence is 15 residues long. CDR1 is SNHLY, CDR2 FYNNEI, per germline. Trimming at V came to 5 bases and at J to 5 bases, leaving 10 bases not matched to a gene. This CDR3 reads CASSLQGARLDEQYF. The CDR3 DNA follows: TGTGCCAGCAGTCTACAGGGGGCTAGGTTGGACGAGCAGTACTTC. The full variable domain, with the rest looked up from reference TRBV2 and TRBJ2-7, is EPEVTQTPSHQVTQMGQEVILRCVPISNHLYFYWYRQILGQKVEFLVSFYNNEISEKSEIFDDQFSVERPDGSNFTLKIRSTKLEDSAMYFCASSLQGARLDEQYFGPGTRLTVT.

This clone was counted between two and nine times. The V call is TRBV27, the J call TRBJ1-2; TRBD1 might be the D (6 bases). The CDR3 totals 14 residues. The germline V and J ends were trimmed by 3 bases and 4 bases, with 12 bases remaining between them. Germline V lookup: CDR1 MNHEY, CDR2 SMNVEV (reference sequence). The CDR3 is CASSFTGYPYGYTF. CDR3 nucleotides: TGTGCCAGCAGTTTTACAGGGTATCCCTATGGCTACACCTTC.

This clone was found a few times. The V gene is TRBV5-1, the J gene TRBJ2-7; 8 nucleotides line up with TRBD1. The J segment lost 7 bases and the V segment lost 4 bases, leaving 10 bases of the junction unmatched. This CDR3 comprises 14 residues. Germline V CDR1 and CDR2: SGHRS, YFSETQ. This CDR3 reads CASSAGQVMWEQYF. The CDR3 DNA is TGCGCCAGCAGCGCGGGACAGGTTATGTGGGAGCAGTACTTC.

The V gene is TRBV29-1, the J gene TRBJ2-7, with 10 bases identical to TRBD2. The CDR3 is made up of 18 amino acids. The V segment lost 7 bases and the J segment 3 bases; nucleotides outside the gene matches: 21. Germline V CDR1 and CDR2: SQVTM, ANQGSEA. The CDR3 loop reads CSARLGRGQTSGVYEQYF. CDR3 sequence (DNA): TGCAGCGCTCGCCTCGGCAGGGGGCAAACTAGCGGGGTCTACGAGCAGTACTTC.

The chain carries TRBV4-1 and TRBJ2-1; D might be TRBD2 (5 bases). This CDR3 comprises 13 residues. CDR1 MGHRA and CDR2 YSYEKL come from the germline V gene. Between the trimmed V and J ends, which lost 4 bases and 1 base, there was a span of 5 bases. The CDR3, as DNA: TGCGCCAGCAGCCTAGCGTCCTACAATGAGCAGTTCTTC. Residues: CASSLASYNEQFF.

The chain links TRBV7-3 to TRBJ2-7; D remains unclear. The CDR3 runs to 13 residues. V lost 4 bases and J lost 6, with 13 bases in between. Germline CDR1 is SGHTA and CDR2 is FQGTGA. Here the CDR3 DNA reads TGTGCCAGCAGCTCAGGCCCAGGACCCGAGCAGTACTTC. Protein sequence: CASSSGPGPEQYF.

The rearrangement uses TRBV10-3 and TRBJ1-2, with TRBD1 matching 8 bases. The CDR3 covers 15 residues. Germline loops: CDR1 ENHRY, CDR2 SYGVKD. J was trimmed by 4 bases and V by 0 bases; bases with no gene match: 4. DNA of the CDR3: TGTGCCATCAGTGAGTCGGGACAGGATCTCTATGGCTACACCTTC. This encodes CAISESGQDLYGYTF.

The V gene is TRBV5-5, the J gene TRBJ2-7; 8 bases are a match to TRBD1. CDR1 SGHKS and CDR2 YYEKEE come from the germline V gene (reference sequence). J lost 2 bases, V lost 0 bases, and 10 bases had no gene match. The CDR3 totals 17 residues. The chain's CDR3 is CASSLVDRGRVAYEQYF. The DNA of the CDR3 is TGTGCCAGCAGCTTGGTAGACAGGGGAAGAGTTGCCTACGAGCAGTACTTC.

The V gene is TRBV5-1, the J gene TRBJ2-2; D is unclear. The CDR3 is made up of 12 amino acids. Trimming took 4 bases from V and 7 from J, leaving 8 bases between them. Germline values: CDR1 SGHRS, CDR2 YFSETQ. The CDR3 DNA sequence: TGCGCCAGCAGCAAAGAAGGCGGGGAGCTGTTTTTT. Encoded protein: CASSKEGGELFF. Based on the CDR3 plus reference TRBV5-1 and TRBJ2-2, the full variable domain is KAGVTQTPRYLIKTRGQQVTLSCSPISGHRSVSWYQQTPGQGLQFLFEYFSETQRNKGNFPGRFSGRQFSNSRSEMNVSTLELGDSALYLCASSKEGGELFFGEGSRLTVL.

This chain connects TRBV20-1 to TRBJ1-2; unclear D gene. In germline, CDR1 is DFQATT, CDR2 SNEGSKA (reference sequence). The CDR3 is 11 amino acids. This CDR3 is CSALVRYGYTF. CDR3 nucleotide sequence: TGCAGCGCGCTAGTCCGGTATGGCTACACCTTC.